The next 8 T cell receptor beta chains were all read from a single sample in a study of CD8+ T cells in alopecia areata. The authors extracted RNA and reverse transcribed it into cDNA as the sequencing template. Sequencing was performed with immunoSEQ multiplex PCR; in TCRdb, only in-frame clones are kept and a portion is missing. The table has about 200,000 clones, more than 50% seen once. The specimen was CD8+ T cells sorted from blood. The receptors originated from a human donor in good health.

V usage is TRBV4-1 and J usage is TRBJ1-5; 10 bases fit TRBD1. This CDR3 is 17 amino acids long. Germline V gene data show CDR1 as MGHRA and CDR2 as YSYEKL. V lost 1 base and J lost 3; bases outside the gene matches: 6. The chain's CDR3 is CASSQAMTGGLNQPQHF. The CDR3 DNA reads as TGCGCCAGCAGCCAAGCTATGACAGGGGGCCTCAATCAGCCCCAGCATTTT.

CDR3 sequence: CASSGGNTIYF. CDR3 nucleotide sequence: TGCGCCAGCAGTGGTGGAAACACCATATATTTT. The chain recombines TRBV4-1 with TRBJ1-3; D uncertain. This CDR3 contains 11 residues. Germline assignment: CDR1 MGHRA and CDR2 YSYEKL. The V and J ends lost 6 bases and 3 bases respectively, with 3 bases between them.

This CDR3 is CASSQGPGITEAFF. CDR3 in DNA: TGTGCCAGCAGCCAAGGTCCGGGGATCACTGAAGCTTTCTTT. The J gene is TRBJ1-1, the V gene TRBV4-2; D uncertain. V was cut by 1 base and J by 4 bases, with 10 bases left in between. The CDR3 covers 14 residues. Germline values: CDR1 LGHNA, CDR2 YNFKEQ.

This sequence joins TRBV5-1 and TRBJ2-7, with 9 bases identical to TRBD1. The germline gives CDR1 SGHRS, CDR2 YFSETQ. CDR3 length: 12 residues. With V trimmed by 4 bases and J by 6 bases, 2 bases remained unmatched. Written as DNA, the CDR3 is TGCGCCAGCAGCCCGACAGGGGGCGAGCAGTACTTC. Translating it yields CASSPTGGEQYF. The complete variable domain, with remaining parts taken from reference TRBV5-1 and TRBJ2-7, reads KAGVTQTPRYLIKTRGQQVTLSCSPISGHRSVSWYQQTPGQGLQFLFEYFSETQRNKGNFPGRFSGRQFSNSRSEMNVSTLELGDSALYLCASSPTGGEQYFGPGTRLTVT.

In DNA, the CDR3 is TGTGCCATCATAGGGCTCTACGAGCAGTACTTC. Its protein is CAIIGLYEQYF. The chain joins TRBV10-3 to TRBJ2-7, with unresolved D. The CDR3 loop spans 11 amino acids. Looked up from germline, CDR1 is ENHRY and CDR2 is SYGVKD. V lost 7 bases and J 3 bases, leaving 7 bases between the germline ends.

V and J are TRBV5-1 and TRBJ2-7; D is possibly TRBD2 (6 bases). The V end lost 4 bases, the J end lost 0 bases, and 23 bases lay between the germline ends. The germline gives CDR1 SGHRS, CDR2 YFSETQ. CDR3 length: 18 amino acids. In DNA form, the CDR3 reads TGCGCCAGCAGCGCGATGGGAGTTCTAGCGCCTGACTCCTACGAGCAGTACTTC. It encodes CASSAMGVLAPDSYEQYF.

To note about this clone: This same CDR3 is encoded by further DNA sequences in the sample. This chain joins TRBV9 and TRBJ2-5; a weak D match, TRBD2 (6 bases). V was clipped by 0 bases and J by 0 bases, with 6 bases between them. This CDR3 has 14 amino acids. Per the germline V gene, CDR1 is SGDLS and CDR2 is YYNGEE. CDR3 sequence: CASSVGGNQETQYF. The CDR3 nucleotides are TGTGCCAGCAGCGTAGGCGGGAACCAAGAGACCCAGTACTTC.

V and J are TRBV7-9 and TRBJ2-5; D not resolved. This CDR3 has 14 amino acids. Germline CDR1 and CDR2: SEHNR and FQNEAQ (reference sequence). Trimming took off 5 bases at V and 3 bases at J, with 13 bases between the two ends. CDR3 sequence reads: CASSQLGSEETQYF. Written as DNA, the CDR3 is TGTGCCAGCAGCCAACTCGGCAGCGAAGAGACCCAGTACTTC.